What follows describes a single TCR beta chain. This clone is a singleton in its sample. The antigen this receptor binds is unknown. No quality values exist for individual bases; no much larger clone is one base distant. This specimen belongs to a study of OX40 agonist ivuxolimab in advanced cancers. Study-wide context: Ivuxolimab was an agonistic, fully human IgG2 monoclonal antibody directed against OX40 (CD134), a costimulatory receptor. Intravenous ivuxolimab was administered to patients every 2 weeks at six dose levels: 0.01, 0.1, 0.3, 1.5, 3 and 10 mg/kg. Among the roughly 50 dose-escalation patients, around 20 had hepatocellular carcinoma, some 15 melanoma, 9 renal cell carcinoma and 9 head and neck cancer. A male proportion of roughly 80% and a mean age of around 60 years, ranging from 23 to 79, were recorded for the dose-escalation cohort. Patients were allowed to have had prior anti-PD-1, anti-PD-L1 or anti-CTLA-4 therapy, and approximately 40% of the dose-escalation patients had previously received checkpoint inhibitors. Partial responses occurred in three dose-escalation patients: two with cutaneous melanoma and one with hepatocellular carcinoma. The point of sequencing TCRbeta in the periphery was to test whether ivuxolimab changed TCR sequence diversity and drove clonal T-cell expansion. The paper covers the monotherapy dose-escalation part of the phase I ivuxolimab trial, which included N of about 51 patients.

The trial excluded patients who had a history of autoimmune disease or who were on systemic immunosuppression. Peripheral blood for TCR sequencing was collected from all dose cohorts at baseline, on cycle 4 day 1, and on cycle 7 day 1. Samples came from an open-label, multicenter, first-in-human phase I dose-escalation trial of ivuxolimab. Adults with locally advanced or metastatic head and neck squamous cell, hepatocellular, melanoma or renal cell carcinoma were enrolled in the trial. Before TCR sequencing, CD4+ and CD8+ T cells were separately sorted from peripheral blood. Study-wide findings and limitations: Low levels of normalized T-cell clonal expansion were also seen in some patients who did not respond. In partial responders in the 0.1-3.0 mg/kg groups, normalized peripheral clonal expansion was found to be among the lowest, especially among CD8+ T cells. On average, CD8+ T cells showed more expanded clones than CD4+ T cells after ivuxolimab. At doses of 0.1 to 3.0 mg/kg, clonal expansion of both CD4+ and CD8+ T cells in blood was seen between baseline and week 6. Antigen specificity was not determined for the clonally expanded peripheral T cells.

The germline V gene provides CDR1 KGHSH and CDR2 LQKENI. V sheds 3 bases and J sheds 0 bases, leaving 11 bases between their ends. Inclusive of the bounding cysteine and phenylalanine, the CDR3 is 15 residues long. Just the 45-base CDR3 DNA is kept, in frame starting at base 1. To sequence the TCRbeta CDR3 region, genomic DNA was isolated from the sorted cells. TCRbeta CDR3 regions were sequenced using the immunoSEQ Assay. The table comes from immuneACCESS by way of TCRdb, which keeps in-frame sequences with V and J called. Part of the clones is missing from these tables; in studies checked, under half for an unresolved V gene and the rest for unknown reasons. The sample contains some 64,000 clones, about 87% of them found a single time. The ten top clones hold around 0.65% of the sample.

The receptor comes from an adult with an advanced solid tumor such as melanoma, head and neck, liver or kidney cancer. Sequencing used CD4+ or CD8+ T cells sorted from blood, obtained in a trial of the OX40 agonist ivuxolimab. In this chain, TRBV18 is recombined with TRBJ1-2; matching of 6 bases hints at TRBD1 as the D gene. The DNA is as follows: TGTGCCAGCTCACCGGGCAGGGGAACTAACTATGGCTACACCTTC. This codes for CASSPGRGTNYGYTF. Supplemented by the reference TRBV18 and TRBJ1-2 proteins around the CDR3, the complete variable domain is NAGVMQNPRHLVRRRGQEARLRCSPMKGHSHVYWYRQLPEEGLKFMVYLQKENIIDESGMPKERFSAEFPKEGPSILRIQQVVRGDSAAYFCASSPGRGTNYGYTFGSGTRLTVV.